This T cell receptor beta chain stems from a study of Graves' ophthalmopathy and Graves' hyperthyroidism. RNA served as the template for amplifying TCR beta CDR3 regions. The authors performed first-round RT-PCR with HTBI primers and then a second-round multiplex PCR. MiXCR, applied by TCRdb to the multiplex PCR reads, yields one record per CDR3 protein. The repertoire holds 500,000 to 600,000 distinct CDR3 sequences, with about 40% as singletons. Other autoimmune diseases, uncontrolled infections, pregnancy or lactation ruled patients out of participation. General study findings and limits: Blood samples also showed most expanded thyroid clonotypes exceeding 0.001 frequency.

This clonotype appeared many times. Its antigen is unknown. The sequence was collected from an adult man with Graves' hyperthyroidism. Sequenced sample: peripheral blood or thyroid tissue (not recorded which).

The CDR3 protein is CASSPQTTNEKLFF. The CDR3 DNA reads as TGTGCCAGCAGCCCTCAGACAACTAATGAAAAACTGTTTTTT. The chain recombines TRBV7-9 with TRBJ1-4; unclear D gene. V dropped 5 bases and J dropped 0 bases, with 7 bases sitting between them. This CDR3 is 14 amino acids long. CDR1 is SEHNR and CDR2 is FQNEAQ in the germline V gene (reference sequence).